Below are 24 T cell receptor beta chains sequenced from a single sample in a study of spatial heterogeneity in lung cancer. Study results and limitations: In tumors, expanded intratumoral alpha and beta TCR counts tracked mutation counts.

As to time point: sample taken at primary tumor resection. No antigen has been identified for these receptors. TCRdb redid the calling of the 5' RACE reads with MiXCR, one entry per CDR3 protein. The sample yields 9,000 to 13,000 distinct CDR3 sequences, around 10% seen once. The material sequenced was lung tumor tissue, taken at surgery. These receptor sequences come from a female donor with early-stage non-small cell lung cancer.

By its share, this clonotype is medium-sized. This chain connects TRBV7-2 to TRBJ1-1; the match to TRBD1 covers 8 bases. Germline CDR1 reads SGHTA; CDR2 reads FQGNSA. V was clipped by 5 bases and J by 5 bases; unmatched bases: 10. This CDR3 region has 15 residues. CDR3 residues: CASSLRTGRNTEAFF. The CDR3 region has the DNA TGTGCCAGCAGCCTAAGGACAGGGAGGAATACTGAAGCTTTCTTT.

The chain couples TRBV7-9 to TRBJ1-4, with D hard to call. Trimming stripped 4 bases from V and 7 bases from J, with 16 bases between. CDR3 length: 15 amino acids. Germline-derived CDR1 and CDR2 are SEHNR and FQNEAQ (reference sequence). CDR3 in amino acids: CASSSRTARVEKLFF. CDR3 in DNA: TGTGCCAGCAGCTCACGGACGGCGCGGGTTGAAAAACTGTTTTTT.

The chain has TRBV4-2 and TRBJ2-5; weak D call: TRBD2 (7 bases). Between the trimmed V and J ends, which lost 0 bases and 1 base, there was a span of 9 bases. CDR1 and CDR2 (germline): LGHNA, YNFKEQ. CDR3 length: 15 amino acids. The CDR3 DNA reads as TGTGCCAGCAGCCAAGAGGGGGGGGCCCAAGAGACCCAGTACTTC. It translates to CASSQEGGAQETQYF.

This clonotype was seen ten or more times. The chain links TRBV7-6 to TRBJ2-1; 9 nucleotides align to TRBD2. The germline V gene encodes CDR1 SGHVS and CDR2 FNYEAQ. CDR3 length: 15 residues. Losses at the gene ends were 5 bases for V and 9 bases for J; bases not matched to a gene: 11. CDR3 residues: CASSPLGSGGGEQFF. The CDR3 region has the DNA TGTGCCAGCAGCCCATTGGGTAGCGGGGGAGGTGAGCAGTTCTTC.

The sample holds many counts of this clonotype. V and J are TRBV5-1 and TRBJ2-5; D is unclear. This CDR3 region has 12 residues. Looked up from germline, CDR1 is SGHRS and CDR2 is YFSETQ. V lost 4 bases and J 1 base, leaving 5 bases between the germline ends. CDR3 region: CASSPAQETQYF. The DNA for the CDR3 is TGCGCCAGCAGCCCGGCCCAAGAGACCCAGTACTTC.

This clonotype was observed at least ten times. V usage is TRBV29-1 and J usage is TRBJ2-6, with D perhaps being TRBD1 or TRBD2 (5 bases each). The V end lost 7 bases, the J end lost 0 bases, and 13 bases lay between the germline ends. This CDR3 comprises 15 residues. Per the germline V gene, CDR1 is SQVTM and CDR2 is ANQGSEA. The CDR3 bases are TGCAGCGCCGCCGAGGGGACCTCTGGGGCCAACGTCCTGACTTTC. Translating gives CSAAEGTSGANVLTF.

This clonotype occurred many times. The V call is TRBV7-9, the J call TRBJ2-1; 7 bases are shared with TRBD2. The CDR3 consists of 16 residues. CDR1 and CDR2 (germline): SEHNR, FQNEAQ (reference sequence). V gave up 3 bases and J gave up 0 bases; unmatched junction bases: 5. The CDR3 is CASSFSSGPSYNEQFF. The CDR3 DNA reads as TGTGCCAGCAGCTTCTCTAGCGGTCCCTCCTACAATGAGCAGTTCTTC.

Here the CDR3 DNA reads TGTGCCAGCAGTCACCCCCCAGGGAGCGGCCGTTGGGCCGGGGAGCTGTTTTTT. It specifies CASSHPPGSGRWAGELFF. The genes are TRBV6-2 or TRBV6-3 and TRBJ2-2; D tentatively fits TRBD1 or TRBD2 (5 bases each). V was clipped by 5 bases and J by 6 bases, with 25 bases between them. CDR1 MNHEY and CDR2 SVGEGT come from the germline V gene. This CDR3 contains 18 residues.

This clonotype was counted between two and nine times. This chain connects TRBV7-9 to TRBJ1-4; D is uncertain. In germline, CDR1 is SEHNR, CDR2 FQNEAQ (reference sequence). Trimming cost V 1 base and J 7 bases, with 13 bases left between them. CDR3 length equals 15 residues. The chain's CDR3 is CASSLETDFGEKLFF. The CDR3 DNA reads TGTGCCAGCAGCTTAGAGACGGATTTCGGTGAAAAACTGTTTTTT.

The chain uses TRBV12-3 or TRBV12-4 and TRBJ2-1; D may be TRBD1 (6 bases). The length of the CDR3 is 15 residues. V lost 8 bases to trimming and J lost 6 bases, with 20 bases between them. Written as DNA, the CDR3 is TGTGCCAGCTTATCCGGGACACCACCCAGCAATGAGCAGTTCTTC. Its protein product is CASLSGTPPSNEQFF.

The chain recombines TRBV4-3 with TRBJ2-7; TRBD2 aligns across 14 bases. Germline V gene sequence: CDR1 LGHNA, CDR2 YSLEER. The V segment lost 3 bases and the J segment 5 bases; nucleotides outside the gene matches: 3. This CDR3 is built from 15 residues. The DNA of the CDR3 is TGCGCCAGCAGCCACGGGGGACTAGCGGGAGACGAGCAGTACTTC. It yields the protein CASSHGGLAGDEQYF.

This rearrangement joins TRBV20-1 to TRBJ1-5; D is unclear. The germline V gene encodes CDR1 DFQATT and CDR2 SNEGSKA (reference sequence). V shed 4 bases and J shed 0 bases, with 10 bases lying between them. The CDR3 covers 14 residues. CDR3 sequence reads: CSATNRGSNQPQHF. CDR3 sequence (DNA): TGCAGTGCTACTAACCGGGGTAGCAATCAGCCCCAGCATTTT.

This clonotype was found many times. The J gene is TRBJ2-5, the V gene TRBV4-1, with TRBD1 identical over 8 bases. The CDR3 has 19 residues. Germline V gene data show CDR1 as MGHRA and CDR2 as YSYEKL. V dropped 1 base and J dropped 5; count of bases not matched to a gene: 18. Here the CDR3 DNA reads TGCGCCAGCAGCCAAGGTACTATCCAGGGGGCGGTTTCGGCGGAGACCCAGTACTTC. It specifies CASSQGTIQGAVSAETQYF.

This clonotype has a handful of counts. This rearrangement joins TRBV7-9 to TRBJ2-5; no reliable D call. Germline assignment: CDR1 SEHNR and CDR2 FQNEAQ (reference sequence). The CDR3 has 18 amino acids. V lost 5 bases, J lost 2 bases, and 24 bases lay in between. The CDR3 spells CASSRDGSGWAVQETQYF. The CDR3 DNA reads TGTGCCAGCAGCCGCGATGGTTCCGGGTGGGCAGTGCAAGAGACCCAGTACTTC.

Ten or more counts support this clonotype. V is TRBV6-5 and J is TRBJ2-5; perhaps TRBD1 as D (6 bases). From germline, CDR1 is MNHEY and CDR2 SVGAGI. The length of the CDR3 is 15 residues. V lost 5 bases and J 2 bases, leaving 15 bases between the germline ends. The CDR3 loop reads CASSNADRRQETQYF. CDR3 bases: TGTGCCAGCAGTAACGCAGACAGGCGGCAAGAGACCCAGTACTTC.

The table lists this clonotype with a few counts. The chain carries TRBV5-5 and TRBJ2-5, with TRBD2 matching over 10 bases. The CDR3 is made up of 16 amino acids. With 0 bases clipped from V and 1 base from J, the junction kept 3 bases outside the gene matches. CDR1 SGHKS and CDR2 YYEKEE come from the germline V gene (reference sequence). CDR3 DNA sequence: TGTGCCAGCAGCTTGGGAGCGGGAGGGGGCCAAGAGACCCAGTACTTC. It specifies CASSLGAGGGQETQYF. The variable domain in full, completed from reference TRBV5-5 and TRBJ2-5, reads DAGVTQSPTHLIKTRGQQVTLRCSPISGHKSVSWYQQVLGQGPQFIFQYYEKEERGRGNFPDRFSARQFPNYSSELNVNALLLGDSALYLCASSLGAGGGQETQYFGPGTRLLVL.

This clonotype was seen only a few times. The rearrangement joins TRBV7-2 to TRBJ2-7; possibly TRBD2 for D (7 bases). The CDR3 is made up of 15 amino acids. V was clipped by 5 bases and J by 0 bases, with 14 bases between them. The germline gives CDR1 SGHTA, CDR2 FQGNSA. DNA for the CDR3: TGTGCCAGCAGCCTGGTGGCGGGGGCCTCCTACGAGCAGTACTTC. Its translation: CASSLVAGASYEQYF. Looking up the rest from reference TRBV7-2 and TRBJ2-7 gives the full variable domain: GAGVSQSPSNKVTEKGKDVELRCDPISGHTALYWYRQSLGQGLEFLIYFQGNSAPDKSGLPSDRFSAERTGGSVSTLTIQRTQQEDSAVYLCASSLVAGASYEQYFGPGTRLTVT.

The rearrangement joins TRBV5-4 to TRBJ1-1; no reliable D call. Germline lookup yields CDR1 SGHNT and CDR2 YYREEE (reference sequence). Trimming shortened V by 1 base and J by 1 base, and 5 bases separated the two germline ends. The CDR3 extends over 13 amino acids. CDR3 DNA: TGTGCCAGCAGCTTGAATTGGAACACTGAAGCTTTCTTT. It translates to CASSLNWNTEAFF.

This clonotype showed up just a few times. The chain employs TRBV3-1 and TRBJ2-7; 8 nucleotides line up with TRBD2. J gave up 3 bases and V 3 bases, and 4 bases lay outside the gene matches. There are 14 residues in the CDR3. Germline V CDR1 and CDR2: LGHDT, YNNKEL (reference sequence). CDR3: CASSQTSAYYEQYF. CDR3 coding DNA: TGTGCCAGCAGCCAGACTAGCGCTTACTACGAGCAGTACTTC.

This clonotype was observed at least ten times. The CDR3 sequence is CASSLGASTDTQYF. CDR3 coding DNA: TGTGCCAGCAGTTTGGGGGCTAGCACAGATACGCAGTATTTT. The genes are TRBV6-2 or TRBV6-3 and TRBJ2-3; D perhaps matches TRBD1 (6 bases). CDR3 size: 14 residues. Trimming left V 4 bases short and J 0 bases short, with 8 bases between. Germline CDR1 reads MNHEY; CDR2 reads SVGEGT.

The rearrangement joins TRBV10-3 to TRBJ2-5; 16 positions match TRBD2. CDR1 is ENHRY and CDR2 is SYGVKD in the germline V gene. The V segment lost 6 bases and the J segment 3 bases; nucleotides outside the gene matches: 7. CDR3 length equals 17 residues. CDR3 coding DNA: TGTGCCATCAGCCCGGGACTAGCGGGAGGGAGGGAAGAGACCCAGTACTTC. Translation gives CAISPGLAGGREETQYF.

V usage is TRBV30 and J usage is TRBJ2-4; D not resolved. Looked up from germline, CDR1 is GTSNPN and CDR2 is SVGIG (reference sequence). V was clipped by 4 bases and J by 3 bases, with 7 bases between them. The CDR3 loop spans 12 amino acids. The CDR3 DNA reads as TGTGCCTGGAACATAGACAAAAACATTCAGTACTTC. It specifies CAWNIDKNIQYF. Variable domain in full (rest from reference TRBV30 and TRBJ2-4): SQTIHQWPATLVQPVGSPLSLECTVEGTSNPNLYWYRQAAGRGLQLLFYSVGIGQISSEVPQNLSASRPQDRQFILSSKKLLLSDSGFYLCAWNIDKNIQYFGAGTRLSVL.

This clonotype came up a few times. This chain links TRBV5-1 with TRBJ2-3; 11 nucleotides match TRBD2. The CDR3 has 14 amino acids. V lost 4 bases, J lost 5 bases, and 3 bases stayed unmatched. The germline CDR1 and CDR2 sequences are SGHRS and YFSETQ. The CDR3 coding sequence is TGCGCCAGCAGCAACGGACTAGCGGGAGATACGCAGTATTTT. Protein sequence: CASSNGLAGDTQYF.

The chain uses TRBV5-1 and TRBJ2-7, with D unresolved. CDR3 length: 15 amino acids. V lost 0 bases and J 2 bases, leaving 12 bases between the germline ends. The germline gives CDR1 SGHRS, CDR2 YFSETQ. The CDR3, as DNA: TGCGCCAGCAGCTTGGGGGTTCTTAGGACCTACGAGCAGTACTTC. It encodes CASSLGVLRTYEQYF.